The 24 T cell receptor beta chains below come from one sample, sequenced in a study of T cells in women clearing cervical HPV infection. Measured with immunoSEQ multiplex PCR; TCRdb has only the in-frame clones, and not every one. Here the sample table reports some 37,000 clones. Sample: blood buffy coat. These receptors were collected from a woman between 18 and 70 years old with a cervical HPV16 infection that either progressed to CIN3+ or cleared (not recorded which).

About this clone itself: The read gets to within 3 residues of the CDR3 end, and the germline J gene fills in the rest. The rearrangement joins TRBV20-1 to TRBJ1-2, with 7 bases that match TRBD1. The V gene's germline CDR1 is DFQATT and CDR2 SNEGSKA (reference sequence). The CDR3 spans 13 residues. The CDR3: CSAQVDRAASYTF. The CDR3 DNA, read in part, is TGCAGTGCCCAAGTAGACAGGGCCGCGAGC.

Details on this clone: The sequenced fragment ends 3 residues before the CDR3 boundary, so the rest is inferred from the germline J gene. The chain combines TRBV5-1 with TRBJ1-2; TRBD1 is a possible D gene (6 bases). In germline, CDR1 is SGHRS, CDR2 YFSETQ. CDR3 length: 13 residues. The CDR3 bases that were read are TGCGCCACCTCCCCGGGGGGCCCGTCCGGC. Protein sequence: CATSPGGPSG. The CDR3, in full, reads CATSPGGPSGYTF.

About this clone itself: The read terminates 3 residues before the CDR3 end, so the remaining end is supplied by the germline J gene. The gene calls are TRBV20-1 and TRBJ2-7; the D gene is possibly TRBD1 (5 bases). Between the trimmed V and J ends, which lost 7 bases and 2 bases, there was a span of 12 bases. CDR3 length: 12 amino acids. Germline V gene lookup returns CDR1 DFQATT and CDR2 SNEGSKA (reference sequence). The covered CDR3 bases are TGCAGTGGCGGACATAATCCCTACGAG. This sequence encodes CSGGHNPYE. The full CDR3 is CSGGHNPYEQYF.

Partial CDR3 DNA: TGTGCCAGCAGCTTACTAGCGGGAGTGGGCAATGAG. It yields the protein CASSLLAGVGNE. In full, the CDR3 reads CASSLLAGVGNEQFF. V is TRBV2 and J is TRBJ2-1, with 11 bases that match TRBD2. The DNA ends 3 residues before the CDR3 does, and the rest of the CDR3 is filled in from the germline J gene. The CDR3 runs to 15 residues. From germline, CDR1 is SNHLY and CDR2 FYNNEI. V was clipped by 6 bases and J by 6 bases; unmatched bases: 7.

As to this clone: The read ends 3 residues shy of where the CDR3 ends; the end is completed using the germline J gene. The V and J genes are TRBV20-1 and TRBJ2-7; 10 bases agree with TRBD2. V shed 4 bases, J shed 6 bases, and the junction held 9 bases outside the gene matches. From germline, CDR1 is DFQATT and CDR2 SNEGSKA (reference sequence). The CDR3 contains 14 residues. The part of the CDR3 DNA that was read is TGCAGTGCTAAGTCTCTAGCGGGAGAGGCCGAG. This codes for CSAKSLAGEAE. The whole CDR3 region reads CSAKSLAGEAEQYF.

On this clone itself: Read coverage stops 3 residues before the CDR3 terminus; the germline J gene supplies the remainder. The chain is built from TRBV20-1 and TRBJ1-2; TRBD1 aligns across 9 bases. The length of the CDR3 is 13 residues. The germline gives CDR1 DFQATT, CDR2 SNEGSKA (reference sequence). The V and J ends lost 6 bases and 7 bases, in that order; junction bases with no gene match: 9. CDR3 sequence: CSARRQGGLGYTF. CDR3 bases read: TGCAGTGCCAGGCGACAGGGGGGTCTTGGC.

Comments on this clone: The junction shows a germline mismatch at one end, possibly a read error. Incomplete CDR3 DNA: TGTGCCAGCAGAGAAGACGGACAGCCTACCTACGAG. Protein product: CASREDGQPTYE. In full, the CDR3 reads CASREDGQPTYEQYF. The chain is built from TRBV6-1 and TRBJ2-7; the D gene is possibly TRBD1 (6 bases). Read coverage stops 3 residues before the CDR3 terminus; the germline J gene supplies the remainder. Germline V gene data show CDR1 as MNHNS and CDR2 as SASEGT. CDR3 size: 15 residues.

As concerns this clone: The CDR3 is cut off 3 residues early in the read; its end comes from the germline J gene. V and J are TRBV2 and TRBJ1-6; D might be TRBD1 (6 bases). Trimming removed 9 bases at V and 7 bases at J, with 13 bases between. The CDR3 consists of 13 residues. Germline V lookup: CDR1 SNHLY, CDR2 FYNNEI. The CDR3 reads CASLVRGNSPLHF. CDR3 DNA, as far as it was read: TGTGCCAGTCTAGTGAGGGGGAATTCACCC. The entire variable domain, with the rest obtained from reference TRBV2 and TRBJ1-6, is as follows: EPEVTQTPSHQVTQMGQEVILRCVPISNHLYFYWYRQILGQKVEFLVSFYNNEISEKSEIFDDQFSVERPDGSNFTLKIRSTKLEDSAMYFCASLVRGNSPLHFGNGTRLTVT.

Concerning this clone itself: Sequencing ends 3 residues short of the CDR3 end; the germline J gene provides the rest. This chain links TRBV20-1 with TRBJ2-3; 7 bases fit TRBD1. Germline V gene data show CDR1 as DFQATT and CDR2 as SNEGSKA (reference sequence). The ends lost 6 bases at V and 5 bases at J; junction bases unmatched: 14. There are 15 residues in the CDR3. The CDR3 loop is CSAQEDRVMGDTQYF. The sequenced part of the CDR3 DNA is TGCAGTGCCCAAGAAGACAGGGTAATGGGAGATACG.

Concerning this clone: Read sequence stops 3 residues before the CDR3 end, and the germline J gene provides the missing end. The chain links TRBV20-1 to TRBJ2-3, with D tentatively TRBD1 (5 bases). Deletions cut 1 base from V and 2 bases from J, with 10 bases between. Germline V gives CDR1 DFQATT, CDR2 SNEGSKA (reference sequence). The CDR3 runs to 14 residues. Partial CDR3 DNA: TGCAGTGCTAGAGTTGTGGGGCTCACAGATACG. This encodes CSARVVGLTDT. The entire CDR3 is CSARVVGLTDTQYF.

A word on this clone: The read comes to an end 3 residues before the CDR3 does, leaving the germline J gene to fill in the end. The rearrangement uses TRBV6-2 or TRBV6-3 and TRBJ1-6, with TRBD1 matching over 10 bases. The V and J ends lost 5 bases and 10 bases, in that order; junction bases with no gene match: 11. The CDR3 totals 16 residues. CDR1 and CDR2 from the germline V gene are MNHEY and SVGEGT. CDR3 sequence: CASSQGLGQGDSPLHF. Partial CDR3 DNA: TGTGCCAGCAGTCAGGGGCTCGGACAGGGGGACTCACCC.

A remark on this clone: The read halts 3 residues ahead of the CDR3 end, with the missing end drawn from the germline J gene. The chain joins TRBV18 to TRBJ1-3, with 7 bases that match TRBD1. The CDR3 extends over 18 amino acids. Germline V gene data show CDR1 as KGHSH and CDR2 as LQKENI. This CDR3 is CASSPLIVRGTAVGAIYF. CDR3 bases read: TGTGCCAGCTCACCACTTATTGTCAGGGGGACGGCCGTAGGAGCC.

This CDR3 is CASRAGTSGHNEQFF. The CDR3 DNA, read in part, is TGTGCCAGCAGGGCCGGGACTAGCGGCCACAATGAG. The genes are TRBV2 and TRBJ2-1; TRBD2 matches 11 bases. The CDR3 is cut off 3 residues early in the read; its end comes from the germline J gene. The CDR3 consists of 15 residues. Germline CDR1 SNHLY, CDR2 FYNNEI. V lost 6 bases to trimming and J lost 5 bases; unmatched junction nucleotides: 6.

Note on this clone: The sequence runs out 3 residues before the end of the CDR3; the remainder is reconstructed from the germline J gene. The chain has TRBV6-4 and TRBJ2-7; 8 bases map to TRBD1. J lost 4 bases, V lost 4 bases, and 3 bases had no gene match. The germline V gene has CDR1 MRHNA and CDR2 SNTAGT. This CDR3 has 13 residues. The CDR3 loop is CASSGRQGYEQYF. CDR3 DNA (partial): TGTGCCAGCAGTGGGAGACAGGGGTACGAG.

As concerns this clone: The observed sequence ends 3 residues before the CDR3 terminus, with the missing tail filled in from the germline J gene. The chain links TRBV6-1 to TRBJ1-1, with 8 bases lining up with TRBD1. This CDR3 has 15 residues. J lost 7 bases, V lost 1 base, and 8 bases had no gene match. CDR1 is MNHNS and CDR2 is SASEGT in the germline V gene. The CDR3 DNA, read in part, is TGTGCCAGCAGTGAAGGCGCAGGGGGCTGGGGTGAA. As protein: CASSEGAGGWGE. The whole CDR3 sequence reads CASSEGAGGWGEAFF.

Worth noting for this clone: Read data end 3 residues before the CDR3 end; the end is taken from the germline J gene. The V and J genes are TRBV6-2 or TRBV6-3 and TRBJ2-7; D uncertain. The CDR3 extends over 15 amino acids. From germline, CDR1 is MNHEY and CDR2 SVGEGT. The germline V and J ends were trimmed by 2 bases and 3 bases, with 14 bases remaining between them. This CDR3 is CASSYDPSSLYEQYF. CDR3 bases read: TGTGCCAGCAGTTACGATCCCTCGAGCCTCTACGAG.

About this clone: From the germline J gene comes the end of the CDR3, since the read stops 3 residues before it. J is TRBJ2-3 and V is TRBV7-3; 8 bases are a match to TRBD2. Germline trimming cut 4 bases from V and 4 bases from J; bases unmatched to any gene: 4. This CDR3 has 14 amino acids. Germline assignment: CDR1 SGHTA and CDR2 FQGTGA. This CDR3 reads CASSSGLAADTQYF. The part of the CDR3 DNA that was read is TGTGCCAGCAGCTCCGGACTAGCCGCAGATACG. Full variable domain (rest looked up from reference TRBV7-3 and TRBJ2-3): GAGVSQTPSNKVTEKGKYVELRCDPISGHTALYWYRQSLGQGPEFLIYFQGTGAADDSGLPNDRFFAVRPEGSVSTLKIQRTERGDSAVYLCASSSGLAADTQYFGPGTRLTVL.

About this clone: The read falls 3 residues short of the CDR3 end, and the missing part is taken from the germline J gene. The V and J genes are TRBV29-1 and TRBJ1-4, with 10 bases matching TRBD1. The CDR3 runs 13 residues. The ends lost 4 bases at V and 7 bases at J; junction bases unmatched: 3. From germline, CDR1 is SQVTM and CDR2 ANQGSEA. CDR3 in amino acids: CSVVTGGFEKLFF. The covered CDR3 bases are TGCAGCGTTGTGACAGGGGGCTTTGAAAAA.

Worth noting for this clone: Read coverage stops 3 residues before the CDR3 terminus; the germline J gene supplies the remainder. This sequence joins TRBV7-2 and TRBJ1-1; no reliable D call. V lost 2 bases and J lost 1, with 8 bases in between. The CDR3 runs to 14 residues. The germline CDR1 and CDR2 sequences are SGHTA and FQGNSA. CDR3 loop: CASSLKAGNTEAFF. The CDR3 DNA, read in part, is TGTGCCAGCAGCTTAAAAGCCGGGAACACTGAA.

Points on this clone: Read sequence stops 3 residues before the CDR3 end, and the germline J gene provides the missing end. The rearrangement joins TRBV7-9 to TRBJ1-4, with D maybe TRBD1 (5 bases). The V and J ends lost 1 base and 8 bases respectively, with 11 bases between them. Germline V lookup: CDR1 SEHNR, CDR2 FQNEAQ (reference sequence). This CDR3 comprises 14 residues. CDR3: CASSLGGYGEKLFF. The DNA read from the CDR3 is TGTGCCAGCAGCTTAGGGGGCTACGGGGAAAAA.

CDR3 in amino acids: CASSSKPRQGQETQYF. CDR3 DNA (partial): TGTGCCAGCAGCTCAAAACCCCGACAGGGTCAAGAGACC. This chain joins TRBV7-3 and TRBJ2-5; TRBD1 matches 7 bases. The sequenced fragment ends 3 residues before the CDR3 boundary, so the rest is inferred from the germline J gene. Germline V gene data show CDR1 as SGHTA and CDR2 as FQGTGA. V was pared by 4 bases and J by 2 bases, with 10 bases of the junction left unmatched. The CDR3 runs to 16 residues.

Comments on this clone: The read ends 3 residues shy of where the CDR3 ends; the end is completed using the germline J gene. This chain uses TRBV20-1 with TRBJ1-2, with a tentative D call TRBD1 (5 bases). Germline V lookup: CDR1 DFQATT, CDR2 SNEGSKA (reference sequence). This CDR3 is built from 13 residues. Trimming cost V 6 bases and J 5 bases, with 16 bases left between them. CDR3 DNA (partial): TGCAGTGCCCGGCGGGGGGATGGATATGGC. It specifies CSARRGDGYG. The entire CDR3 reads CSARRGDGYGYTF.

Worth noting for this clone: The read comes to an end 3 residues before the CDR3 does, leaving the germline J gene to fill in the end. The V and J genes are TRBV7-9 and TRBJ1-1; D not resolved. The V end was cut by 6 bases, the J end by 1 base, with 9 bases between. Germline V gene data show CDR1 as SEHNR and CDR2 as FQNEAQ (reference sequence). The CDR3 loop spans 13 amino acids. Incomplete CDR3 DNA: TGTGCCAGCAGAGCGCGGAGGAACACTGAA. Translated: CASRARRNTE. Given in full, the CDR3 is CASRARRNTEAFF. Full variable domain (remainder filled in from reference TRBV7-9 and TRBJ1-1): DTGVSQNPRHKITKRGQNVTFRCDPISEHNRLYWYRQTLGQGPEFLTYFQNEAQLEKSRLLSDRFSAERPKGSFSTLEIQRTEQGDSAMYLCASRARRNTEAFFGQGTRLTVV.

Comment on this clone: The read halts 3 residues ahead of the CDR3 end, with the missing end drawn from the germline J gene. V is TRBV19 and J is TRBJ1-2; possibly TRBD1 for D (6 bases). The germline gives CDR1 LNHDA, CDR2 SQIVND (reference sequence). Trimming cost V 5 bases and J 2 bases, with 12 bases left between them. The CDR3 totals 14 residues. The CDR3 bases that were read are TGTGCCAGTAGTTCGACAGGAGGCAACTATGGC. Its protein product is CASSSTGGNYG. The whole CDR3 protein reads CASSSTGGNYGYTF.